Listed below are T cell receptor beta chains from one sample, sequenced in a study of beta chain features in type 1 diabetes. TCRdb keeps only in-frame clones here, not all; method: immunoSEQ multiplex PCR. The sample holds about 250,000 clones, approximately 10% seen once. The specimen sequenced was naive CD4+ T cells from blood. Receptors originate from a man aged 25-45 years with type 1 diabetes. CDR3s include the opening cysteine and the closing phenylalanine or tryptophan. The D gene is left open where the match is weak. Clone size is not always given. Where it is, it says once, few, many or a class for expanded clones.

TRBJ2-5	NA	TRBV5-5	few	CASSLGQQETQYF	TGTGCCAGCAGCTTGGGACAGCAAGAGACCCAGTACTTC
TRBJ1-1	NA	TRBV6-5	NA	CASSGPRGPEAFF	TGTGCCAGCAGTGGCCCCCGCGGCCCTGAAGCTTTCTTT
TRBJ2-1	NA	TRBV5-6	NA	CASSPGREYVLDQFF	TGTGCCAGCAGCCCTGGACGGGAATACGTTTTGGACCAGTTCTTC
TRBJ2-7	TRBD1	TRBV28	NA	CASSSGQGFSNEQYF	TGTGCCAGCAGTTCGGGACAGGGGTTTTCGAACGAGCAGTACTTC
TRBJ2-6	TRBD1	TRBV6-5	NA	CASSYLIGGLANVLTF	TGTGCCAGCAGTTACTTGATAGGGGGCTTGGCCAACGTCCTGACTTTC
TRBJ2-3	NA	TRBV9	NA	CASSVAGGTTDTQYF	TGTGCCAGCAGCGTAGCTGGCGGAACCACAGATACGCAGTATTTT
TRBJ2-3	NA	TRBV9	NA	CASSVLPNTDTQYF	TGTGCCAGCAGCGTACTACCCAACACAGATACGCAGTATTTT
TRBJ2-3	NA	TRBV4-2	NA	CASSQARTDTQYF	TGTGCCAGCAGCCAAGCTCGGACAGATACGCAGTATTTT
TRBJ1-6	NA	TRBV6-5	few	CASSQPGSRVPLHF	TGTGCCAGCAGTCAACCCGGGTCTCGTGTCCCCCTCCACTTT
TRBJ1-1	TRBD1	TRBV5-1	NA	CASRRTGDGKTEAFF	TGCGCCAGCAGACGGACAGGGGACGGGAAGACTGAAGCTTTCTTT
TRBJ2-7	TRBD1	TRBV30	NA	CAWSGQVAYEQYF	TGTGCCTGGAGCGGACAGGTAGCCTACGAGCAGTACTTC
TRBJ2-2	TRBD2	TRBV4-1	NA	CASSQDRGTSGFPGELFF	TGCGCCAGCAGCCAAGATCGCGGGACTAGCGGTTTCCCCGGGGAGCTGTTTTTT
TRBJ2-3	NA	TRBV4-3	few	CASSQEAVSTDTQYF	TGCGCCAGCAGCCAAGAGGCAGTCTCCACAGATACGCAGTATTTT
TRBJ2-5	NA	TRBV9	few	CASSGGLTTTQYF	TGTGCCAGCAGCGGGGGACTGACAACGACCCAGTACTTC
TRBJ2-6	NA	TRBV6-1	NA	CASSSREGANVLTF	TGTGCCAGCAGTTCCCGAGAAGGGGCCAACGTCCTGACTTTC
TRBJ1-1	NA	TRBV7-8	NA	CASSLTPRSTEAFF	TGTGCCAGCAGCTTAACCCCCCGCAGCACTGAAGCTTTCTTT
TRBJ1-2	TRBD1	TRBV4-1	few	CASSPFGTGVANYGYTF	TGCGCCAGCAGCCCCTTTGGGACAGGGGTGGCAAACTATGGCTACACCTTC
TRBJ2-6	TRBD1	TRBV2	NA	CASRTGEANVLTF	TGTGCCAGCAGGACAGGGGAGGCCAACGTCCTGACTTTC
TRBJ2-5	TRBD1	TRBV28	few	CASSLSGQGWETQYF	TGTGCCAGCAGTTTATCCGGACAGGGTTGGGAGACCCAGTACTTC
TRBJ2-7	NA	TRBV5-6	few	CASSPTGPYEQYF	TGTGCCAGCAGCCCCACAGGGCCCTACGAGCAGTACTTC
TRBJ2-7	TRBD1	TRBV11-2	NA	CASSFGTGPLAQYF	TGTGCCAGCAGCTTCGGGACAGGCCCCCTCGCGCAGTACTTC
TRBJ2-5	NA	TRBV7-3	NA	CASSAYGGPQYF	TGTGCCAGCAGCGCGTACGGGGGTCCCCAGTACTTC
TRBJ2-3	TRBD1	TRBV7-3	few	CASSQDRGSDTQYF	TGTGCCAGCAGCCAGGACAGGGGTTCAGATACGCAGTATTTT
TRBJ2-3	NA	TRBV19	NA	CASSIGPDTQYF	TGTGCCAGTAGTATAGGGCCGGATACGCAGTATTTT
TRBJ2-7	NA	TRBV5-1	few	CASSVITGSYEQYF	TGCGCCAGCAGCGTTATTACCGGGAGCTACGAGCAGTACTTC
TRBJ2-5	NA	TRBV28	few	CASSSSQETQYF	TGTGCCAGCAGTTCGTCGCAGGAGACCCAGTACTTC
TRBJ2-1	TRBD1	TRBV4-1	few	CASSQEETGANEQFF	TGCGCCAGCAGCCAAGAAGAAACAGGGGCTAATGAGCAGTTCTTC
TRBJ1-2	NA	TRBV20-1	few	CSAKVSYGYTF	TGCAGTGCTAAAGTGAGCTATGGCTACACCTTC
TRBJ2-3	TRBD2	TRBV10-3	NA	CASQSGGGTDTQYF	TGTGCCTCTCAGAGCGGGGGAGGCACAGATACGCAGTATTTT
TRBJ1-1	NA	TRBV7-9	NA	CASSFQSNTEAFF	TGTGCCAGCAGCTTCCAGTCGAACACTGAAGCTTTCTTT
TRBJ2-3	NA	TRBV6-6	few	CASTPRGISTDTQYF	TGTGCCAGCACCCCTAGGGGAATTAGCACAGATACGCAGTATTTT
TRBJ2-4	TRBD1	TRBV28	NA	CASGPGQGNIQYF	TGTGCCTCGGGCCCGGGACAGGGAAACATTCAGTACTTC
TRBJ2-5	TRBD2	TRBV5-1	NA	CASSSSFISTSGVEETQYF	TGCGCCAGCAGCTCCTCCTTTATTTCGACTAGCGGGGTCGAAGAGACCCAGTACTTC
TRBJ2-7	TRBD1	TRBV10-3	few	CATTGTATSYEQYF	TGTGCCACGACCGGGACAGCGACCTCCTACGAGCAGTACTTC
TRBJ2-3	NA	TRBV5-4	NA	CASSLGAGSDTQYF	TGTGCCAGCAGCTTGGGCGCAGGGTCAGATACGCAGTATTTT
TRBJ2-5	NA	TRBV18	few	CASSSPGVETQYF	TGTGCCAGCTCATCCCCGGGTGTGGAGACCCAGTACTTC
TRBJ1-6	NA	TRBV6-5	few	CASSPGFKGSPLHF	TGTGCCAGCAGTCCAGGGTTTAAAGGTTCACCCCTCCACTTT
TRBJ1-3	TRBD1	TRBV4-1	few	CASSRPTDRAAGNTIYF	TGCGCCAGCAGCCGCCCCACCGACAGGGCGGCCGGAAACACCATATATTTT
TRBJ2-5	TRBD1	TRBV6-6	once	CASRQGETQYF	TGTGCCAGCAGACAGGGGGAGACCCAGTACTTC
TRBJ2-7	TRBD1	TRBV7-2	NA	CASSWTSGTGWTYEQYF	TGTGCCAGCAGCTGGACCTCTGGGACAGGGTGGACCTACGAGCAGTACTTC
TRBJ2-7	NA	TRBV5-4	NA	CASSLVGVRDEQYF	TGTGCCAGCAGCTTGGTAGGGGTAAGGGACGAGCAGTACTTC
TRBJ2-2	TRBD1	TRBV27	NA	CASSKHRGEAGELFF	TGTGCCAGCAGTAAACACAGGGGGGAGGCCGGGGAGCTGTTTTTT
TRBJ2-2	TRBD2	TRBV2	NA	CASSASGVRSGELFF	TGTGCCAGCAGCGCTAGCGGGGTGAGGTCCGGGGAGCTGTTTTTT
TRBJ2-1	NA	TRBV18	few	CASSPKSNEQFF	TGTGCCAGCTCACCAAAGAGCAATGAGCAGTTCTTC
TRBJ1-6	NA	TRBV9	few	CASSPAAYNSPLHF	TGTGCCAGCAGCCCGGCGGCCTATAATTCACCCCTCCACTTT
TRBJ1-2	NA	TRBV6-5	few	CASSYSGAEPYGYTF	TGTGCCAGCAGTTACTCAGGGGCAGAACCATATGGCTACACCTTC
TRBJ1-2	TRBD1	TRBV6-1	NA	CASSSGQGASGYTF	TGTGCCAGCAGTTCAGGACAGGGGGCAAGTGGCTACACCTTC
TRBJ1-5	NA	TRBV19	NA	CASSIIDSNQPQHF	TGTGCCAGTAGTATCATAGATAGCAATCAGCCCCAGCATTTT
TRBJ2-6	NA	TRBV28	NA	CASSFSSGANVLTF	TGTGCCAGCAGTTTTAGCTCTGGGGCCAACGTCCTGACTTTC
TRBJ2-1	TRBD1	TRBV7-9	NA	CASSLDNRGEQFF	TGTGCCAGCAGCTTAGACAACAGGGGTGAGCAGTTCTTC
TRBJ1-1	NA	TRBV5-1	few	CASSFQGRNTEAFF	TGCGCCAGCAGCTTCCAGGGCCGGAACACTGAAGCTTTCTTT
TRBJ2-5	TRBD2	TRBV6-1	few	CASSVSGTMETQYF	TGTGCCAGCAGTGTCTCCGGGACTATGGAGACCCAGTACTTC
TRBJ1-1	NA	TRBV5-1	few	CASSFRVSNTEAFF	TGCGCCAGCAGCTTTCGGGTTAGTAACACTGAAGCTTTCTTT
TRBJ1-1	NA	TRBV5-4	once	CASSPPGPGAEAFF	TGTGCCAGCAGCCCGCCGGGCCCCGGGGCTGAAGCTTTCTTT
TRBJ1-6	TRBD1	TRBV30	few	CAWSVEGAWNSPLHF	TGTGCCTGGAGCGTGGAGGGGGCCTGGAATTCACCCCTCCACTTT
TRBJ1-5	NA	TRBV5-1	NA	CASSFFGNQPQHF	TGCGCCAGCAGCTTTTTCGGCAATCAGCCCCAGCATTTT
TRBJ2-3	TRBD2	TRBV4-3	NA	CASSQDNLAGGNTQYF	TGCGCCAGCAGCCAAGATAATCTAGCGGGGGGTAATACGCAGTATTTT
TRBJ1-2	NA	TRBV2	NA	CASSENSLRGYTF	TGTGCCAGCAGTGAAAATTCCCTGAGGGGCTACACCTTC
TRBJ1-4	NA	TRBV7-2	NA	CASSLDSEKLFF	TGTGCCAGCAGCTTAGACAGTGAAAAACTGTTTTTT
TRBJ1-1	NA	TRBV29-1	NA	CSVQHGGNTEAFF	TGCAGCGTTCAACACGGAGGGAACACTGAAGCTTTCTTT